The 6 T cell receptor beta chains below were found in one sample sequenced in a study of T cells in Graves' hyperthyroidism and ophthalmopathy. Amplification of TCR beta CDR3 regions used RNA as the template. The primer set for the first-round RT-PCR of the TCR CDR3 was HTBI. In TCRdb, the multiplex PCR reads were re-called with MiXCR into one record per CDR3 protein. Of 600,000 to 900,000 distinct CDR3 sequences in the sample, less than 20% were seen once. Sequencing was performed on blood. The receptor set was obtained from a man younger than 35 with Graves' hyperthyroidism.

This clonotype was recorded many times. V usage is TRBV30 and J usage is TRBJ2-5; D is unresolved. The CDR3 is 12 amino acids. Trimming took 2 bases from V and 5 from J, leaving 9 bases between them. Germline V CDR1 and CDR2: GTSNPN, SVGIG (reference sequence). The chain's CDR3 is CAWSLLGETQYF. For the CDR3, the DNA is TGTGCCTGGAGTTTACTTGGGGAGACCCAGTACTTC.

This clonotype was found many times. The rearrangement links TRBV28 to TRBJ1-1; TRBD1 might be the D (5 bases). V lost 5 bases, J lost 4 bases, and 14 bases lay in between. The CDR3 loop spans 14 amino acids. Germline V lookup: CDR1 MDHEN, CDR2 SYDVKM. The CDR3: CASSTLGGSTEAFF. The CDR3 region has the DNA TGTGCCAGCAGTACCTTGGGGGGATCCACTGAAGCTTTCTTT.

V and J are TRBV11-2 and TRBJ2-2; D is ambiguous. CDR1 is SGHAT and CDR2 is FQNNGV in the germline V gene. Trimming removed 2 bases from V and 4 bases from J, with 5 bases in between. The CDR3 runs to 13 residues. CDR3 in amino acids: CASSLIITGELFF. CDR3 sequence (DNA): TGTGCCAGCAGCTTAATCATCACCGGGGAGCTGTTTTTT.

This clonotype was seen repeatedly, ten times or more. This sequence joins TRBV7-2 and TRBJ2-3; TRBD2 agrees at 7 bases. The germline gives CDR1 SGHTA, CDR2 FQGNSA. V lost 4 bases, J lost 0 bases, and 10 bases stayed unmatched. The CDR3 covers 17 residues. Here the CDR3 reads CASSWGGGGISTDTQYF. In nucleotides, the CDR3 is TGTGCCAGCAGCTGGGGGGGTGGTGGAATCAGCACAGATACGCAGTATTTT. Variable domain in full (rest from reference TRBV7-2 and TRBJ2-3): GAGVSQSPSNKVTEKGKDVELRCDPISGHTALYWYRQSLGQGLEFLIYFQGNSAPDKSGLPSDRFSAERTGGSVSTLTIQRTQQEDSAVYLCASSWGGGGISTDTQYFGPGTRLTVL.

This clonotype was counted only a few times. The chain couples TRBV6-1 to TRBJ2-7; 7 positions match TRBD2. This CDR3 contains 15 residues. V lost 3 bases and J lost 6; bases outside the gene matches: 11. In germline, CDR1 is MNHNS, CDR2 SASEGT. The CDR3 reads CASSDGLVAAFEQYF. The CDR3 nucleotides are TGTGCCAGCAGTGACGGACTAGTAGCCGCCTTCGAGCAGTACTTC.

This clonotype showed up many times. One end of the junction is discordant with germline, which a read error may explain. V is TRBV7-2 and J is TRBJ2-5; 9 nucleotides match TRBD2. This CDR3 spans 14 amino acids. The germline gives CDR1 SGHTA, CDR2 FQGNSA. The CDR3 nucleotides are TGTGCCAGCAGCGTAGCGGGAGTGGGAGAGACCCAGTACTTC. Its protein is CASSVAGVGETQYF.